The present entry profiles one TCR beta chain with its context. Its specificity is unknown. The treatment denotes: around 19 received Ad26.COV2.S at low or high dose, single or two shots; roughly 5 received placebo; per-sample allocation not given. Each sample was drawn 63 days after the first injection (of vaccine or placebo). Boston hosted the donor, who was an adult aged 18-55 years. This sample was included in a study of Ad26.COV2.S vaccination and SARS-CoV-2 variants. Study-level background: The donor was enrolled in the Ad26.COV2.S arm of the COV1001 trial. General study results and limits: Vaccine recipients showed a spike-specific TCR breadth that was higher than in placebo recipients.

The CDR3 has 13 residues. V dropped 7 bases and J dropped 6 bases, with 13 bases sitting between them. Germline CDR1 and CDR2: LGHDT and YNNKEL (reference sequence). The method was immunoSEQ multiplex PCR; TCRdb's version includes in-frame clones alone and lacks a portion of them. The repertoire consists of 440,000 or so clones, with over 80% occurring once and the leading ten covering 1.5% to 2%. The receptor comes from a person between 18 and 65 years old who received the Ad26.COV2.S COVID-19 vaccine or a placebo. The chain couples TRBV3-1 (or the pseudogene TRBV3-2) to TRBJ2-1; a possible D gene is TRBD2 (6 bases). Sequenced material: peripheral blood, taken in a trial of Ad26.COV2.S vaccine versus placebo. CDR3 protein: CASIPKEGNEQFF. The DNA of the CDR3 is TGTGCCAGCATCCCGAAGGAGGGCAATGAGCAGTTCTTC.